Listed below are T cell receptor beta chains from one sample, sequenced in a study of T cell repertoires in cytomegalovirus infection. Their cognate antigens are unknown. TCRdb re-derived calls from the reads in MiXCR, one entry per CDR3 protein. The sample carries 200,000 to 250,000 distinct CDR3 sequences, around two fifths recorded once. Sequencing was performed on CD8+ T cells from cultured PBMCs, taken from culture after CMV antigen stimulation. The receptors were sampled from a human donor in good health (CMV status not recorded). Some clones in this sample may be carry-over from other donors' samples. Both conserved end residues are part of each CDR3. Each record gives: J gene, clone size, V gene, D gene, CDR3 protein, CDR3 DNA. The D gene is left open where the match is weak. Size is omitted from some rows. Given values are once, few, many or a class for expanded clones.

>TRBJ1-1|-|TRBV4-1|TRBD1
CASSQGGQADTEAFF
TGCGCCAGCAGCCAAGGGGGACAGGCGGACACTGAAGCTTTCTTT
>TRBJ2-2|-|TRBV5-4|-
CASSSTVDGGELFF
TGTGCCAGCAGCTCAACCGTCGATGGCGGGGAGCTGTTTTTT
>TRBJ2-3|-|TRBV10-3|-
CAITSGPSTDTQYF
TGTGCCATCACCAGCGGGCCAAGCACAGATACGCAGTATTTT
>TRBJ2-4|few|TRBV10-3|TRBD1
CAISVSGGEVSKNIQYF
TGTGCCATCAGTGTGTCAGGGGGCGAGGTATCCAAAAACATTCAGTACTTC
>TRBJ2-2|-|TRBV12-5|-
CASGLFGGNTGELFF
TGTGCTAGTGGTTTATTCGGAGGGAACACCGGGGAGCTGTTTTTT
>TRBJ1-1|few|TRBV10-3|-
CAMRGPLNTEAFF
TGTGCCATGAGGGGACCCTTGAACACTGAAGCTTTCTTT
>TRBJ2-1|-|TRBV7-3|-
CASTSGLGGVVFF
TGTGCCAGCACCTCTGGATTAGGGGGGGTGGTGTTCTTC
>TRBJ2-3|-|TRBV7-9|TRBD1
CASSYRTGPLNTQYF
TGTGCCAGCAGCTACAGGACAGGGCCTTTGAATACGCAGTATTTT
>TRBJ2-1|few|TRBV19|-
CASSIGKGSYNEQFF
TGTGCCAGTAGTATTGGAAAGGGTTCGTACAATGAGCAGTTCTTC
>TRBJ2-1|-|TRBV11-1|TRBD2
CASSASGSSYNKQFF
TGTGCCAGCAGTGCTAGCGGGAGCTCCTACAATAAGCAGTTCTTC
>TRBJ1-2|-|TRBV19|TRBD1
CASRRDREYYGYTF
TGTGCCAGTAGGAGGGACAGGGAGTACTATGGCTACACCTTC
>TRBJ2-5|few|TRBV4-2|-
CASSPRGNGKGQETQYF
TGTGCCAGCAGCCCCAGAGGGAACGGAAAGGGCCAAGAGACCCAGTACTTC
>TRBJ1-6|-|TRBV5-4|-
CASSDDRLSYNSPLHF
TGTGCCAGCAGCGATGACAGGCTCTCCTATAATTCACCCCTCCACTTT
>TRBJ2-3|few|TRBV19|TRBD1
CASSIRHVTGIPDTQYF
TGTGCCAGTAGTATCAGGCATGTGACAGGGATCCCAGATACGCAGTATTTT
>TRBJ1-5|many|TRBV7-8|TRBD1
CASSFLDRGNQPQHF
TGTGCCAGCAGCTTTCTCGACAGGGGAAATCAGCCCCAGCATTTT
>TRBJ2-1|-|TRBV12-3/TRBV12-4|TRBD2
CASSRRFGLAGEDEQFF
TGTGCCAGCAGCCGCAGGTTTGGTCTAGCGGGGGAAGATGAGCAGTTCTTC